Below, one T cell receptor (beta chain) is given with its context. The data stem from a study of blood T cell repertoires in COVID-19. Produced via immunoSEQ multiplex PCR; TCRdb's table is partial and in-frame only. The table includes under 130,000 clones, 80% to 90% detected once. The germline V gene has CDR1 LGHDT and CDR2 YNNKEL (reference sequence). This CDR3 comprises 13 residues. With 2 bases removed from V and 6 bases from J, the gap between germline ends came to 8 bases. This TCR came from an older woman with acute or convalescent COVID-19. Material for sequencing was peripheral blood. The genes are TRBV3-1 (or the pseudogene TRBV3-2) and TRBJ2-1; D gene ambiguous. Here the CDR3 reads CASSQIGGNEQFF. DNA for the CDR3: TGTGCCAGCAGCCAAATAGGCGGCAATGAGCAGTTCTTC.